The 14 T cell receptor beta chains given below trace back to one sample, sequenced in a study of blood T cell repertoires in COVID-19 (TCRdb year 2020). Receptors were amplified or captured by the immunoSEQ multiplex PCR assay. Not all clones reach the TCRdb copy of this immuneACCESS table, which keeps in-frame sequences only. Checked studies attribute under half of the gap to unresolved V genes and leave the rest unexplained. This sample has under 300,000 clones in its table, and about 89% of those were observed once. 1.5% to 2% of the sample comes from the top ten. The specimen was PBMCs or T cells enriched from blood (not recorded which). These receptors came from a woman in her late teens or twenties who had recovered from COVID-19.

The chain has TRBV6-6 and TRBJ2-3; 8 bases map to TRBD2. Trimming took 2 bases from V and 4 from J; bases not matched to a gene: 8. Germline CDR1 is MNHNY and CDR2 is SVGAGI (reference sequence). The CDR3 length is 16 residues. The CDR3 coding sequence is TGTGCCAGCAGTTACACGGGGGGGGGCCATTCAGATACGCAGTATTTT. Its protein is CASSYTGGGHSDTQYF.

CDR3 bases: TGTGCCAGCGAGGCCTTTCAGTTATACTCTGGAAACACCATATATTTT. Its protein is CASEAFQLYSGNTIYF. V gene TRBV11-2 combines with J gene TRBJ1-3; D unclear. The CDR3 is 16 amino acids. CDR1 SGHAT and CDR2 FQNNGV come from the germline V gene. Trimming shortened V by 8 bases and J by 0 bases, and 17 bases separated the two germline ends.

This sequence joins TRBV5-1 and TRBJ1-2; D ambiguous. V shed 4 bases and J shed 6 bases, with 16 bases lying between them. The CDR3 sequence is 14 residues long. Germline CDR1 and CDR2: SGHRS and YFSETQ. The CDR3 DNA reads TGCGCCAGCAGCCCCGCGCGTGCGTTACATGGCTACACCTTC. Protein: CASSPARALHGYTF.

The chain carries TRBV12-5 and TRBJ2-1; 13 bases are a match to TRBD2. In germline, CDR1 is LGHNT, CDR2 FRNRAP. Unmatched junction bases numbered 5, after V lost 3 bases and J lost 3 bases. The CDR3 runs to 17 residues. CDR3 coding DNA: TGTGCTAGTGGTTTCACTAGCGGGGGGGCGGTCTACAATGAGCAGTTCTTC. Its translation is CASGFTSGGAVYNEQFF.

This clone has more than one count but fewer than ten. The chain uses TRBV10-1 and TRBJ2-1; 15 bases match TRBD2. V was clipped by 4 bases and J by 4 bases; unmatched bases: 8. CDR3 size: 18 residues. Germline values: CDR1 WNHNN, CDR2 SYGVQD (reference sequence). The CDR3 spells CASSGPRTSGRAYNEQFF. The CDR3 DNA reads as TGCGCCAGCAGTGGGCCTCGGACTAGCGGGAGGGCTTACAATGAGCAGTTCTTC.

The V and J genes are TRBV27 and TRBJ1-3; no clear D gene. V was shortened by 0 bases and J by 4 bases, with 13 bases between the two germline ends. The CDR3 is 16 residues long. CDR1 and CDR2 (germline): MNHEY, SMNVEV (reference sequence). The CDR3 DNA reads TGTGCCAGCAGTTTATCCCCAAGCCCATACGGAAACACCATATATTTT. Translating it yields CASSLSPSPYGNTIYF.

The chain links TRBV11-3 to TRBJ2-5; D is perhaps TRBD2 (5 bases). Trimming removed 5 bases from V and 5 bases from J, with 18 bases in between. Germline lookup yields CDR1 SGHNT and CDR2 YENEEA. The CDR3 totals 15 residues. CDR3 sequence: CASSLGPTRRETQYF. In DNA form, the CDR3 reads TGTGCCAGCAGCCTTGGACCTACAAGGAGGGAGACCCAGTACTTC.

The CDR3, as DNA: TGTGCCAGCACCCTTGGGCAGTCTAATGAAAAACTGTTTTTT. Its protein product is CASTLGQSNEKLFF. V is TRBV2 and J is TRBJ1-4; unclear D gene. Germline V gene lookup returns CDR1 SNHLY and CDR2 FYNNEI. Trimming pared 7 bases from V and 3 bases from J, leaving 12 bases between. CDR3 length: 14 residues.

V usage is TRBV27 and J usage is TRBJ2-7; 9 positions agree with TRBD2. The CDR3 covers 14 residues. Germline CDR1 reads MNHEY; CDR2 reads SMNVEV (reference sequence). V lost 5 bases, J lost 6 bases, and 8 bases stayed unmatched. The CDR3 DNA follows: TGTGCCAGCAGTGCCGGACTAGCGTTGGGCGAGCAGTACTTC. Translated: CASSAGLALGEQYF.

The chain joins TRBV5-1 to TRBJ1-5, with D maybe TRBD1 (5 bases). CDR1 SGHRS and CDR2 YFSETQ come from the germline V gene. Trimming removed 0 bases at V and 7 bases at J, with 14 bases between. This CDR3 has 15 amino acids. CDR3 residues: CASSLGIGGDQPQHF. The CDR3 nucleotides read TGCGCCAGCAGCTTGGGGATTGGGGGGGACCAGCCCCAGCATTTT.

In its sample, this clone was seen once. J is TRBJ1-2 and V is TRBV4-2; no clear D. Trimming shortened V by 6 bases and J by 4 bases, and 6 bases separated the two germline ends. The CDR3 is 11 amino acids. Germline V gene sequence: CDR1 LGHNA, CDR2 YNFKEQ. The CDR3 DNA reads TGTGCCAGCAGTTCCCTCTATGGCTACACCTTC. Its protein is CASSSLYGYTF.

The J gene is TRBJ2-1, the V gene TRBV28; the D gene is possibly TRBD2 (5 bases). Between the trimmed V and J ends, which lost 6 bases and 5 bases, there was a span of 26 bases. Germline V gene lookup returns CDR1 MDHEN and CDR2 SYDVKM. There are 18 residues in the CDR3. CDR3 amino acids: CASSRRNLLDLTHNEQFF. As DNA, the CDR3 is TGTGCCAGCAGCCGTAGAAACCTACTAGATCTAACACACAATGAGCAGTTCTTC.

This clone occurred once. The chain recombines TRBV6-5 with TRBJ2-3, with 8 bases aligning to TRBD1. This CDR3 has 13 amino acids. Looked up from germline, CDR1 is MNHEY and CDR2 is SVGAGI. Germline trimming cut 6 bases from V and 4 bases from J; bases unmatched to any gene: 3. The CDR3 sequence is CASSDRGSDTQYF. The CDR3 DNA reads as TGTGCCAGCAGCGACAGGGGCTCAGATACGCAGTATTTT.

The J gene is TRBJ2-3, the V gene TRBV12-3 or TRBV12-4; no clear D gene. V lost 3 bases to trimming and J lost 5 bases, with 3 bases between them. The CDR3 runs to 11 residues. The CDR3 DNA follows: TGTGCCAGCAGTTTGCGAGATACGCAGTATTTT. It encodes CASSLRDTQYF.